The present T cell receptor (beta chain) was sequenced within a study of post-analysis software for immune sequencing data. At the level of the study: The patients showed relapsing-remitting, secondary progressive and progressive-relapsing multiple sclerosis courses. Study-wide results and caveats: Five TRBV segments, including TRBV5-6, TRBV5-1 and TRBV20-1, were more frequent in patients than controls.

This clonotype has more than one count but fewer than ten. Its antigen is currently unknown. The CDR3 extends over 13 amino acids. CDR1 DFQATT and CDR2 SNEGSKA come from the germline V gene (reference sequence). Deletions cut 1 base from V and 0 bases from J, with 7 bases between. Unique molecular identifiers had been added to the TCR beta cDNA libraries. From the PCR reads, TCRdb called clonotypes with MiXCR, one entry per CDR3 protein. In the table there are hundreds of thousands of distinct CDR3 sequences, around 44% of which are singletons. The sequence was collected from a girl aged 5-17 years with multiple sclerosis. The chain is built from TRBV20-1 and TRBJ2-7; D possibly corresponds to TRBD2 (5 bases). The sequencing input was blood. CDR3 sequence reads: CSARGGISYEQYF. The CDR3 DNA sequence: TGCAGTGCTAGAGGAGGGATCTCCTACGAGCAGTACTTC.